These 6 T cell receptor beta chains were all obtained from the same sample, sequenced in a study of blood T cell repertoires in COVID-19. Profiled with immunoSEQ multiplex PCR; TCRdb holds only in-frame clones, not every one. The table includes hundreds of thousands of clones, about 89% detected once. The sequenced material came from peripheral blood. The receptors stem from a woman in her thirties with acute or convalescent COVID-19.

The chain combines TRBV30 with TRBJ1-4; a possible D gene is TRBD1 (6 bases). The V end lost 3 bases, the J end lost 15 bases, and 23 bases lay between the germline ends. This CDR3 has 14 amino acids. CDR1 is GTSNPN, CDR2 SVGIG, per germline (reference sequence). In DNA, the CDR3 is TGTGCCTGGAGAGGGAACCCCGGCATCTCAGGGGTGTTTTTT. This sequence encodes CAWRGNPGISGVFF.

In its sample, this clone was seen once. V and J are TRBV5-1 and TRBJ2-7; 10 bases line up with TRBD2. With V trimmed by 0 bases and J by 2 bases, 8 bases remained unmatched. This CDR3 region has 17 residues. The germline gives CDR1 SGHRS, CDR2 YFSETQ. The CDR3 reads CASSLAPLAGDTYEQYF. The CDR3 DNA sequence: TGCGCCAGCAGCTTGGCACCGCTAGCGGGGGATACCTACGAGCAGTACTTC.

This clone was seen a single time. J is TRBJ1-2 and V is TRBV19; no reliable D call. Germline lookup yields CDR1 LNHDA and CDR2 SQIVND (reference sequence). V shed 3 bases and J shed 4 bases, with 6 bases lying between them. The CDR3 is 12 residues long. CDR3 coding DNA: TGTGCCAGTAGTATGGCAGTCTATGGCTACACCTTC. Its translation is CASSMAVYGYTF.

The chain couples TRBV5-6 to TRBJ1-3; perhaps TRBD1 as D (5 bases). The germline V gene encodes CDR1 SGHDT and CDR2 YYEEEE. Trimming stripped 1 base from V and 6 bases from J, with 14 bases between. The CDR3 is made up of 15 amino acids. CDR3 loop: CASSLSGISKNTIYF. The CDR3 region has the DNA TGTGCCAGCAGCTTGTCAGGGATTAGTAAAAACACCATATATTTT.

The V and J genes are TRBV18 and TRBJ2-7; 8 bases line up with TRBD1. The V and J ends lost 2 bases and 2 bases, in that order; junction bases with no gene match: 17. The CDR3 length is 19 residues. Germline V CDR1 and CDR2: KGHSH, LQKENI. CDR3 DNA: TGTGCCAGCTCACCAACCCGTGATCCCGCCGGGACAGGAGCCTACGAGCAGTACTTC. This translates into CASSPTRDPAGTGAYEQYF. Variable domain in full (rest from reference TRBV18 and TRBJ2-7): NAGVMQNPRHLVRRRGQEARLRCSPMKGHSHVYWYRQLPEEGLKFMVYLQKENIIDESGMPKERFSAEFPKEGPSILRIQQVVRGDSAAYFCASSPTRDPAGTGAYEQYFGPGTRLTVT.

The chain carries TRBV19 and TRBJ2-1, with 9 bases lining up with TRBD1. Losses at the gene ends were 8 bases for V and 5 bases for J; bases not matched to a gene: 4. CDR1 and CDR2 from the germline V gene are LNHDA and SQIVND (reference sequence). The CDR3 runs 13 residues. Written as DNA, the CDR3 is TGTGCCAGTTCCCGGGACAGGGACAATGAGCAGTTCTTC. The encoded protein is CASSRDRDNEQFF.